A selection of T cell receptor beta chains follows, all from one sample in a study of blood T cell repertoires in COVID-19. Clones were sequenced by immunoSEQ multiplex PCR, and TCRdb holds only the in-frame ones, with some missing. The sample consists of 20,000 to 25,000 clones, about 89% of them appearing once. The sample was peripheral blood. Receptors originate from a human donor in a cohort sampled during active COVID-19. The CDR3 runs from the conserved cysteine through the conserved F or W. The order of the fields is J gene, D gene, V gene, clone size, CDR3 protein, CDR3 DNA. D genes are given only for firm matches. For some rows the clone size is stated as once, few or many, or as a class when expanded; others skip it.

TRBJ2-2 | - | TRBV7-8 | once | CASSFDITGELFF | TGTGCCAGCAGCTTCGACATCACCGGGGAGCTGTTTTTT
TRBJ2-5 | - | TRBV12-3/TRBV12-4 | - | CASSSGRKETQYF | TGTGCCAGCAGTTCTGGGAGGAAAGAGACCCAGTACTTC
TRBJ1-1 | TRBD1 | TRBV7-9 | few | CASSFGQGNTEAFF | TGTGCCAGCAGCTTTGGACAGGGGAACACTGAAGCTTTCTTT
TRBJ1-5 | TRBD1 | TRBV7-9 | once | CASSLVSGQSYQPQHF | TGTGCCAGCAGCTTAGTTTCGGGACAGAGTTATCAGCCCCAGCATTTT
TRBJ1-2 | - | TRBV2 | - | CASSEGQHSAYGYTF | TGTGCCAGCAGTGAGGGGCAGCACTCGGCATATGGCTACACCTTC
TRBJ2-5 | TRBD2 | TRBV9 | - | CASSVAPASGSTETQYF | TGTGCCAGCAGCGTAGCTCCCGCTAGCGGGAGCACGGAGACCCAGTACTTC
TRBJ1-2 | TRBD1 | TRBV6-5 | - | CASSFTGGAIYGYTF | TGTGCCAGCAGTTTTACAGGGGGCGCTATCTATGGCTACACCTTC
TRBJ1-4 | - | TRBV5-4 | - | CASSSLDRPGLDEKLFF | TGTGCCAGCAGCTCCCTCGACAGACCCGGTCTCGATGAAAAACTGTTTTTT
TRBJ2-3 | TRBD2 | TRBV11-3 | - | CASREGTSGSPDTQYF | TGTGCCAGCAGGGAAGGGACTAGCGGGAGCCCAGATACGCAGTATTTT
TRBJ1-1 | - | TRBV7-8 | - | CASSLRTSSLMNTEAFF | TGTGCCAGCAGCTTACGGACATCGAGCCTCATGAACACTGAAGCTTTCTTT
TRBJ1-2 | TRBD1 | TRBV27 | - | CASSSDRGLDYGYTF | TGTGCCAGCAGTTCCGACAGGGGGCTTGACTATGGCTACACCTTC
TRBJ1-1 | - | TRBV7-2 | - | CASSLLNGGTEAFF | TGTGCCAGCAGCTTACTGAACGGTGGCACTGAAGCTTTCTTT
TRBJ2-5 | TRBD1 | TRBV5-1 | - | CASSATGGEYETQYF | TGCGCCAGCAGCGCGACAGGGGGCGAGTATGAGACCCAGTACTTC
TRBJ2-1 | - | TRBV5-4 | once | CASTFPNEQFF | TGTGCCAGCACTTTCCCCAATGAGCAGTTCTTC
TRBJ2-2 | TRBD2 | TRBV7-9 | - | CASRYSGGSTGELFF | TGTGCCAGCAGGTATAGCGGGGGTTCCACCGGGGAGCTGTTTTTT
TRBJ2-1 | TRBD2 | TRBV6-1 | - | CASSDWGGASNEQFF | TGTGCCAGCAGTGATTGGGGGGGAGCGAGCAATGAGCAGTTCTTC
TRBJ2-6 | - | TRBV5-1 | once | CASRASLSGANVLTF | TGCGCCAGCAGAGCGAGTCTTTCTGGGGCCAACGTCCTGACTTTC
TRBJ2-5 | - | TRBV10-2 | few | CASSELGGETQYF | TGCGCCAGCAGTGAATTAGGCGGAGAGACCCAGTACTTC
TRBJ1-6 | - | TRBV6-5 | - | CASSLAADNSPLHF | TGTGCCAGCAGTTTGGCGGCAGACAATTCACCCCTCCACTTT
TRBJ2-2 | - | TRBV7-2 | - | CASSSDRNTGELFF | TGTGCCAGCAGCTCGGACAGGAACACCGGGGAGCTGTTTTTT
TRBJ1-2 | - | TRBV5-4 | - | CASRMAGNYGYTF | TGTGCCAGCAGGATGGCAGGGAACTATGGCTACACCTTC
TRBJ2-3 | TRBD2 | TRBV5-1 | - | CASSSGLAGADTQYF | TGCGCCAGCAGCTCGGGACTAGCGGGAGCAGATACGCAGTATTTT
TRBJ1-1 | TRBD1 | TRBV19 | few | CASSTMTGRTEAFF | TGTGCCAGTAGTACCATGACAGGGAGAACTGAAGCTTTCTTT
TRBJ1-1 | TRBD1 | TRBV7-8 | - | CASSSGQPNTEAFF | TGTGCCAGCAGCTCGGGACAGCCGAACACTGAAGCTTTCTTT
TRBJ1-5 | - | TRBV19 | - | CASSMRIGIGQPQHF | TGTGCCAGTAGTATGAGGATCGGTATAGGTCAGCCCCAGCATTTT
TRBJ1-6 | - | TRBV18 | - | CASSPRGSNNSPLHF | TGTGCCAGCTCACCAAGGGGCAGCAATAATTCACCCCTCCACTTT
TRBJ1-3 | TRBD1 | TRBV28 | few | CASRRQGGSGNTIYF | TGTGCCAGCAGAAGACAGGGAGGCTCTGGAAACACCATATATTTT
TRBJ2-3 | TRBD1 | TRBV2 | - | CASSNPGTGGWSDTQYF | TGTGCCAGCAGCAATCCCGGGACAGGGGGCTGGTCAGATACGCAGTATTTT
TRBJ1-4 | TRBD1 | TRBV5-1 | - | CASQVGQGNEKLFF | TGCGCCAGCCAAGTAGGACAGGGTAATGAAAAACTGTTTTTT
TRBJ2-4 | - | TRBV7-2 | - | CASSLGLVAKNIQYF | TGTGCCAGCAGCTTAGGACTAGTGGCCAAAAACATTCAGTACTTC
TRBJ2-4 | - | TRBV7-2 | - | CASSLGALAKNIQYF | TGTGCCAGCAGCTTAGGGGCCTTAGCCAAAAACATTCAGTACTTC
TRBJ2-1 | TRBD2 | TRBV11-3 | - | CASSLGTSGYNEQFF | TGTGCCAGCAGCTTAGGGACTAGCGGGTACAATGAGCAGTTCTTC
TRBJ2-1 | - | TRBV5-6 | - | CASSHGRTFNRGSRFF | TGTGCCAGCAGCCACGGACGGACCTTTAATAGGGGGAGTCGGTTCTTC
TRBJ2-1 | - | TRBV5-1 | - | CASDWGGNGDEQFF | TGCGCCAGCGATTGGGGGGGCAACGGGGATGAGCAGTTCTTC
TRBJ1-5 | - | TRBV6-6 | - | CASSFDNTGFRPQHF | TGTGCCAGCAGCTTTGACAACACAGGTTTTCGGCCCCAGCATTTT
TRBJ1-1 | - | TRBV4-3 | - | CASSQGDTNTEAFF | TGCGCCAGCAGCCAAGGCGACACGAACACTGAAGCTTTCTTT
TRBJ1-1 | - | TRBV7-9 | - | CASSLESGHSEAFF | TGTGCCAGCAGCTTAGAGTCGGGACACTCCGAAGCTTTCTTT
TRBJ2-6 | - | TRBV27 | - | CASSSQLGGANVLTF | TGTGCCAGCAGTTCCCAACTTGGTGGGGCCAACGTCCTGACTTTC
TRBJ1-2 | - | TRBV24-1 | - | CATSGTGTDYGYTF | TGTGCCACCAGTGGTACAGGGACCGACTATGGCTACACCTTC
TRBJ1-5 | - | TRBV19 | - | CASNRQGYLSNQPQHF | TGTGCCAGTAACCGTCAGGGTTACCTTAGCAATCAGCCCCAGCATTTT
TRBJ1-2 | - | TRBV27 | - | CASSFINMYGYTF | TGTGCCAGCAGTTTTATAAACATGTATGGCTACACCTTC
TRBJ1-6 | - | TRBV7-9 | - | CASSADSYNSPLHF | TGTGCCAGCAGCGCGGACAGCTATAATTCACCCCTCCACTTT
TRBJ1-4 | - | TRBV2 | - | CASSGLTGMNEKLFF | TGTGCCAGCAGTGGGTTAACAGGGATGAATGAAAAACTGTTTTTT
TRBJ2-2 | - | TRBV24-1 | - | CATSGGLGELFF | TGTGCCACCAGTGGCGGGCTCGGGGAGCTGTTTTTT
TRBJ1-2 | - | TRBV19 | once | CASKMAGGDNYGYTF | TGTGCCAGTAAAATGGCCGGGGGTGATAACTATGGCTACACCTTC